This T cell receptor (beta chain) derives from a study of blood T cell repertoires in COVID-19. At the level of the study: PBMCs, B-cell-depleted T cells, or T cells provided the cDNA or gDNA that made up the material.

In the original workflow: Estimation of nucleated cell counts relied on the amplification of reference gene primers. Some clones are missing from TCRdb's copy, which holds only in-frame ones; the method was immunoSEQ multiplex PCR. The V and J calls and clone size come from that table; D and trimming were worked out from the DNA. The repertoire holds around 110,000 clones, 71% seen once, with approximately 0.9% in the top ten. This clone was recorded a few times. The source of this sequence is a human donor with acute or convalescent COVID-19. The donor label of this sample is uncertain. Sequenced: peripheral blood.

The DNA for the CDR3 is TGTGCCAGTAGTCACCCACGGGGGACTGGGCTCTACGAGCAGTACTTC. Residues: CASSHPRGTGLYEQYF. The chain combines TRBV19 with TRBJ2-7; D might be TRBD2 (6 bases). There are 16 residues in the CDR3. V lost 5 bases to trimming and J lost 3 bases, with 20 bases between them. CDR1 and CDR2 (germline): LNHDA, SQIVND (reference sequence).